Sequencing of this TCR beta chain was carried out in a study of T cell responses to AZD1222 COVID-19 vaccine. The V and J ends lost 6 bases and 4 bases, in that order; junction bases with no gene match: 5. The CDR3 spans 13 residues. Per germline, CDR1 MDHEN and CDR2 SYDVKM. Points from the study as a whole: Along spike, vaccine-associated CD4 TCRs were found throughout, with dominance at 160-218 and 743-854.

Details on this clone: Its matching antigen is unknown.

TCRdb's table, derived via immunoSEQ multiplex PCR, lists solely in-frame clones and lacks some. Altogether 150,000 or so clones are present, around 95% being singletons, with the ten largest covering 0.6% to 0.7%. Sequenced material: peripheral blood, taken on day 0 of AZD1222 vaccination. The chain is built from TRBV28 and TRBJ1-1; 7 bases fit TRBD1. The receptor was derived from an adult in good health. The CDR3 is CASRKTGTTEAFF. CDR3 bases: TGTGCCAGCAGGAAGACAGGGACCACTGAAGCTTTCTTT.